This T cell receptor beta chain was captured in a study of T-cell memory formation after mild COVID-19 (dated by TCRdb to about 2021). In the study overall: TCR sequence clusters from the two donors were largely donor specific. The cohort comprised two young, previously healthy adult volunteers, one female and one male. Longitudinal TCRalpha and TCRbeta repertoire sequencing tracked T-cell clones expanding and contracting after mild COVID-19 in a couple of donors.

Ficoll-Paque density gradient centrifugation was used to isolate PBMCs. As for this clonotype: Its antigen is not yet known. Base qualities are missing; no much larger clone stands one base away.

Findings and caveats that apply to the study as a whole: The second-wave clones that peaked on day 37 were not confirmed to be SARS-CoV-2 specific. Only two mild cases were covered in the study, and larger cohorts including severe cases with pre-infection samples were considered necessary. Clones contracting from day 15 to 85 had balanced CD4/CD8 phenotypes, while a second wave expanding from day 15 to 37 was biased towards CD4+. Contracting CD4+ clones were found mainly in CM and EM memory subsets, while CD8+ clones were enriched in EMRA. Some responding clones were detected in pre-infection memory, which suggested that pre-existing cross-reactive memory T cells had joined the SARS-CoV-2 response.

For sequencing, an Illumina NovaSeq 6000 was employed. Using 5'RACE with constant-segment primers, TCRalpha and TCRbeta cDNA libraries were constructed, with sample barcodes and unique molecular identifiers added in the process. RNA was extracted from every sample with Trizol reagent. Amplification of the libraries took two PCR steps, and the second step added a second sample barcode plus Illumina TruSeq adapters. Sequencing of libraries was performed on an Illumina NovaSeq with 2 x 150 bp paired-end reads. The authors processed their data as follows. The reads were demultiplexed and collapsed into UMI-guided consensus sequences using migec v1.2.7. With mixcr v2.1.11, UMI consensuses were aligned to TRA and TRB V and J templates and assembled into clonotypes. A clonotype was counted as expanded or contracted only if both edgeR and NoisET called the change significant, with noise models trained on biological replicates. For edgeR calls, a false discovery rate-adjusted p below 0.01 and a log2 fold-change threshold of 1 were applied. As an exploratory analysis of dynamics, max-normalized trajectories of the 1000 most abundant clonotypes were examined by PCA with hierarchical clustering. Separately sequenced CD4+ and CD8+ repertoires were used to assign a CD4 or CD8 phenotype to each responding clone. Using fastp at Q25 and MiXCR, TCRdb reprocessed the public reads and kept productive beta chains. Every CDR3 protein is listed once, alongside the most common genes and DNA of its rows. The V and J calls come from TCRdb's annotation, not from the publication. This sample comprises more than 300,000 distinct CDR3 sequences, roughly 13% of them detected only once. The ten largest make up 21% of the sample.

CDR1 and CDR2 were assigned from the germline V gene as SGHTA and FQGTGA. The junction shows trimming of 5 bases on V and 8 bases on J, and the gene matches do not reach 1 base of it. Reading from cysteine to phenylalanine, the CDR3 counts 11 amino acids. The kept DNA is CDR3 alone, 33 bases in frame from the first base. This sequence was found in a man in his late teens or twenties who had mild COVID-19 (a few samples of this study predate the infection). The sample titles of this study are shuffled in the database, so cell type and time point are left out; the donor was told from shared clones. The chain employs TRBV7-3 and TRBJ1-1; TRBD1 aligns with 8 central bases. Sequenced material: PBMCs or a T cell subset sorted from them (not recorded which). The DNA is TGTGCCAGCAGCACAGGGGGAGAAGCTTTCTTT. It translates to CASSTGGEAFF.